Below, one T cell receptor beta chain is given with its context. The antigen is not known. From germline, CDR1 is LGHNA and CDR2 YSLEER. The V and J ends lost 0 bases and 6 bases, in that order; junction bases with no gene match: 10. There are 16 residues in the CDR3. This specimen comes from a study of CD8+ T cells in alopecia areata. The study's findings and limits: Scalp samples also yield sequences from resident alphabeta T cells of normal skin. A large proportion of expanded lesional clones were detected persisting in scalp and blood during tofacitinib.

Regarding treatment: oral pan-JAK inhibitor, 5-10 mg twice daily. Sequencing relied on a cDNA template that was reverse transcribed from extracted RNA. Measured with immunoSEQ multiplex PCR; TCRdb has only the in-frame clones, and not every one. The top ten hold around 23% of the sample, which has approximately 42,000 clones, around three fifths seen once. The sequences come from CD8+ T cells sorted from blood, collected at week 4, from a patient treated with tofacitinib. This clonotype was obtained from a human donor with alopecia areata. V is TRBV4-3 and J is TRBJ2-5; 7 bases match TRBD1. DNA for the CDR3: TGCGCCAGCAGCCAAGATCTTGCGACAGGGTGGAAGACCCAGTACTTC. Translation gives CASSQDLATGWKTQYF.